The rows below give T cell receptor beta chains drawn from one sample of a study of cytomegalovirus exposure and HLA in healthy donors. The protocol was immunoSEQ multiplex PCR, while the TCRdb copy is restricted to in-frame clones and leaves out a portion. The table lists approximately 190,000 clones, about 81% of them singletons. The sequenced sample was PBMCs. The receptors shown here come from a woman younger than 30 in good health and CMV-seronegative. CDR3s include the opening cysteine and the closing phenylalanine or tryptophan. D genes are given only for firm matches. The size entry is marked missing in some rows and otherwise reads once, few, many or a size class.

>NA|TRBJ1-1|NA|TRBV5-1
TGCGCCAGCAGCTTGAATGGGGATCTTAATTTTGGGGGCGGGAACACTGAAGCTTTCTTT
CASSLNGDLNFGGGNTEAFF
>TRBD1|TRBJ2-3|NA|TRBV19
TGTGCCAGTAGTATCAATCTACCGGGACAGGGCCCAGATACGCAGTATTTT
CASSINLPGQGPDTQYF
>TRBD1|TRBJ2-2|NA|TRBV10-1
TGCGCCAGCAGTGAAAACAGGGGGCGCACCGGGGAGCTGTTTTTT
CASSENRGRTGELFF
>NA|TRBJ2-2|NA|TRBV6-5
TGTGCCAGCAGTTACTCGAATCCCCGTGAAGGGGGGGAGCTGTTTTTC
CASSYSNPREGGELFF
>NA|TRBJ2-3|NA|TRBV2
TGTGCCACCTCAGGGACTGTTTCTATAATCACAGATACGCAGTATTTT
CATSGTVSIITDTQYF
>TRBD1|TRBJ1-6|NA|TRBV5-4
TGTGCCAGCAGATCCGGGACAGGGGGCGGTTCACCCCTCCACTTT
CASRSGTGGGSPLHF
>TRBD1|TRBJ1-2|NA|TRBV27
TGTGCCAGCAGTCCCTCCCGGTGGCAGGGGGCCACCTTC
CASSPSRWQGATF
>NA|TRBJ1-5|NA|TRBV18
TGTGCCAGCTCACGGGCCCCCAATCAGCCCCAGCATTTT
CASSRAPNQPQHF
>TRBD2|TRBJ2-1|NA|TRBV6-5
TGTGCCAGCAGTAGATGGACTAGCGGGGGTGAGCAGTTCTTC
CASSRWTSGGEQFF
>TRBD1|TRBJ1-1|few|TRBV6-1
TGTGCCAGCAGTGAAGCGTCGTGGCAGGGGGGAGCTTTCTTT
CASSEASWQGGAFF
>NA|TRBJ1-6|NA|TRBV6-5
TGTGCCAGCAGCCGACTGGACAACCGGAATTCACCCCTCCACTTT
CASSRLDNRNSPLHF
>NA|TRBJ2-3|NA|TRBV29-1
TGCAGCGTTGAAGATCGGGCAGGGGAGGGCCTCACAGATACGCAGTATTTT
CSVEDRAGEGLTDTQYF
>NA|TRBJ2-5|NA|TRBV7-9
TGTGCCAGCAGCTTACCCCGAGGGTGGACTTCGGCGCAAGAGACCCAGTACTTC
CASSLPRGWTSAQETQYF
>TRBD1|TRBJ2-7|NA|TRBV4-2
TGTGCCAGCAGCCAAGATAGAGGAAGGGGACAGGGACTTTCCTACGAGCAGTACTTC
CASSQDRGRGQGLSYEQYF
>NA|TRBJ2-3|NA|TRBV29-1
TGCAGCACCGGAGAAGCGTCAGATACGCAGTATTTT
CSTGEASDTQYF
>TRBD1|TRBJ1-2|NA|TRBV9
TGTGCCAGCAGCGGCTTGGACAGGGCTTTCGACTATGGCTACACCTTC
CASSGLDRAFDYGYTF
>NA|TRBJ2-7|NA|TRBV5-6
TGTGCCAGCAGCTCTTTCTACGTCGAGCAGTACTTC
CASSSFYVEQYF
>TRBD1|TRBJ1-1|NA|TRBV2
TGTGCCAGCAGAACCGGGACAGGGGCTATGAACACTGAAGCTTTCTTT
CASRTGTGAMNTEAFF
>NA|TRBJ1-3|NA|TRBV9
TGTGCCAGCAGCGTAACCGGACAAGACTCTGGAAACACCATATATTTT
CASSVTGQDSGNTIYF
>TRBD1|TRBJ1-6|NA|TRBV2
TGTGCCAGCAGTGACCTCAGGGGGGATAATTCACCCCTCCACTTT
CASSDLRGDNSPLHF
>NA|TRBJ1-1|medium-sized|TRBV6-1
TGTGCCAGCAGTGTTGGCCCCCTCACTGAAGCTTTCTTT
CASSVGPLTEAFF
>TRBD2|TRBJ2-3|once|TRBV7-9
TGTGCCAGCAGCCGACTAGCAGGCACAGATACGCAGTATTTT
CASSRLAGTDTQYF
>TRBD2|TRBJ2-1|NA|TRBV7-7
TGTGCCAGCAGCTTAGTTATAGCGGGAGCGGACAATGAGCAGTTCTTC
CASSLVIAGADNEQFF
>TRBD2|TRBJ2-2|NA|TRBV5-1
TGCGCCAGCACCCTCGGGGGGGCCGGCGGTACCGGGGAGCTGTTTTTT
CASTLGGAGGTGELFF
>NA|TRBJ1-1|NA|TRBV6-5
TGTGCCAGCAGTCGTTCCCTGGGGGGTGATCCTGAAGCTTTCTTT
CASSRSLGGDPEAFF
>NA|TRBJ1-6|NA|TRBV6-5
TGTGCCAGCGGGTATACCGGGTCGGACATCTACTTT
CASGYTGSDIYF
>TRBD2|TRBJ2-1|few|TRBV5-6
TGTGCCAGCAGCCAGGGACTAGCGGGAGGTAATGAGCAGTTCTTC
CASSQGLAGGNEQFF
>TRBD2|TRBJ2-3|NA|TRBV30
TGTGCCTGGAGTGGGGGGGGAGTACCCACAGATACGCAGTATTTT
CAWSGGGVPTDTQYF
>NA|TRBJ2-3|NA|TRBV13
TGTGCCAGCAGCTTATGGCCGCGGGCCGGCACAGATACGCAGTATTTT
CASSLWPRAGTDTQYF
>NA|TRBJ1-1|NA|TRBV18
TGTGCCAGCTCACGGTCACAGGTGAACACTGAAGCTTTCTTT
CASSRSQVNTEAFF
>TRBD1|TRBJ2-2|few|TRBV29-1
TGCAGCGTCTACAGGGGCGCGGACACCGGGGAGCTGTTTTTT
CSVYRGADTGELFF
>NA|TRBJ2-3|NA|TRBV15
TGTGCCACCAGCAGGGGGGGGCCACTAACAGATACGCAGTATTTT
CATSRGGPLTDTQYF
>TRBD1|TRBJ2-7|NA|TRBV19
TGTGCCAGTAGTGGTACCGGGACAGGGGGAATGTACGAGCAGTACTTC
CASSGTGTGGMYEQYF
>NA|TRBJ2-3|NA|TRBV9
TGTGCCAGCAGCGTAGCGGGGACTGGCACAGATACGCAGTATTTT
CASSVAGTGTDTQYF
>TRBD1|TRBJ1-5|NA|TRBV7-8
TGTGCCAGCAGTACAGGGGAGACGGGCAATCAGCCCCAGCATTTT
CASSTGETGNQPQHF